Listed here are 15 T cell receptor beta chains from one sample, sequenced in a study of blood T cell repertoires in COVID-19 (dated by TCRdb to 2020 to 2022). Library preparation used the immunoSEQ multiplex PCR assay. As stored in TCRdb, this immuneACCESS dataset retains in-frame rearrangements with V and J assigned. A fraction of the clones does not appear; measured against another copy, unresolved V genes explain less than half of the discrepancy, and the remainder lacks a known reason. The sample has 250,000 or so clones on record, approximately 90% of them singletons. 1.2% of the sample comes from the top ten. The sample taken for sequencing was PBMCs or T cells enriched from blood (not recorded which). All receptors derive from a human donor in a cohort exposed to, infected with or recovered from COVID-19 (not recorded which). The donor label of this sample is uncertain.

The rearrangement links TRBV9 to TRBJ1-3; D unclear. The germline gives CDR1 SGDLS, CDR2 YYNGEE. The CDR3 runs 13 residues. Trimming left V 2 bases short and J 10 bases short, with 13 bases between. CDR3 bases: TGTGCCAGCAGCGTCCCCGGACTGCATACCATATATTTT. Translating it yields CASSVPGLHTIYF.

This chain joins TRBV16 and TRBJ2-3; possibly TRBD1 for D (5 bases). This CDR3 comprises 13 residues. Per the germline V gene, CDR1 is KGHSY and CDR2 is FQNENV. The V end lost 2 bases, the J end lost 4 bases, and 7 bases lay between the germline ends. The CDR3 sequence is CASSQGAPDTQYF. In DNA, the CDR3 is TGTGCCAGCAGCCAAGGGGCCCCAGATACGCAGTATTTT.

The CDR3, as DNA: TGTGCCAGCACCAAGACAGGCGACTACCCCTCGGGGGGCTACACCTTC. Amino acid sequence: CASTKTGDYPSGGYTF. This rearrangement joins TRBV11-2 to TRBJ1-2; perhaps TRBD1 as D (6 bases). Germline V CDR1 and CDR2: SGHAT, FQNNGV. The CDR3 totals 16 residues. With 7 bases removed from V and 8 bases from J, the gap between germline ends came to 26 bases.

This chain uses TRBV5-4 with TRBJ1-1, with D possibly matching TRBD1 (6 bases). CDR3 length: 15 residues. Trimming left V 0 bases short and J 0 bases short, with 9 bases between. The germline CDR1 and CDR2 sequences are SGHNT and YYREEE (reference sequence). The DNA for the CDR3 is TGTGCCAGCAGCTTGGGGCAGGGGATGAACACTGAAGCTTTCTTT. The encoded protein is CASSLGQGMNTEAFF.

V is TRBV5-1 and J is TRBJ2-1; 7 positions match TRBD1. The CDR3 is 13 amino acids. V lost 3 bases and J lost 8; bases outside the gene matches: 5. Germline values: CDR1 SGHRS, CDR2 YFSETQ. The CDR3 region is CASSSIDRDEQFF. The CDR3 DNA reads as TGCGCCAGCAGCTCGATCGACAGGGATGAGCAGTTCTTC.

The gene calls are TRBV10-1 and TRBJ1-4, with D possibly TRBD1 on 5 matching bases. The V and J ends lost 7 bases and 7 bases respectively, with 7 bases between them. The germline V gene encodes CDR1 WNHNN and CDR2 SYGVQD (reference sequence). This CDR3 contains 11 residues. CDR3 nucleotides: TGCGCCAGCATAGGGGTTGAAAAACTGTTTTTT. Translation: CASIGVEKLFF.

The chain links TRBV19 to TRBJ1-5, with 7 bases fitting TRBD1. This CDR3 is built from 14 residues. CDR1 LNHDA and CDR2 SQIVND come from the germline V gene (reference sequence). V shed 4 bases and J 11 bases; nucleotides not matched to a gene: 11. CDR3 in amino acids: CASSTRQGDTSQHF. In nucleotides, the CDR3 is TGTGCCAGTAGTACTCGACAGGGTGATACGTCCCAGCATTTT. Full variable domain (outside the CDR3, taken from reference TRBV19 and TRBJ1-5): DGGITQSPKYLFRKEGQNVTLSCEQNLNHDAMYWYRQDPGQGLRLIYYSQIVNDFQKGDIAEGYSVSREKKESFPLTVTSAQKNPTAFYLCASSTRQGDTSQHFGDGTRLSIL.

This sequence joins TRBV10-3 and TRBJ1-2, with TRBD1 matching over 9 bases. From germline, CDR1 is ENHRY and CDR2 SYGVKD. J lost 5 bases, V lost 4 bases, and 8 bases had no gene match. CDR3 length equals 15 residues. The DNA for the CDR3 is TGTGCCATCAGTGGGCTACAGGGGGCGAAGTATGGCTACACCTTC. It is translated as CAISGLQGAKYGYTF.

About this clone: Different DNA sequences within this sample yield the same CDR3. This chain joins TRBV12-3 or TRBV12-4 and TRBJ1-1, with D hard to call. The V gene lost 8 bases and the J gene lost 4 bases, with 8 bases spanning the gap. This CDR3 has 11 amino acids. CDR3 coding DNA: TGTGCCAGCCGAGGAGGCACTGAAGCTTTCTTT. Amino acids: CASRGGTEAFF.

The chain combines TRBV6-2 or TRBV6-3 with TRBJ1-1; 10 bases line up with TRBD1. Germline V gene lookup returns CDR1 MNHEY and CDR2 SVGEGT. The CDR3 has 15 residues. V lost 6 bases and J lost 8; bases outside the gene matches: 12. The CDR3 DNA sequence: TGTGCCAGCAGCGCCTCCGGGACAGGGGTGCCGGAAGCTTTCTTT. Protein: CASSASGTGVPEAFF.

The chain couples TRBV15 to TRBJ1-5; unclear D gene. Germline V gene lookup returns CDR1 LNHNV and CDR2 YYDKDF (reference sequence). CDR3 length equals 13 residues. Trimming removed 4 bases at V and 6 bases at J, with 10 bases between. CDR3 nucleotides: TGTGCCACCAGCACCGACATTGTTCAGCCCCAGCATTTT. Protein: CATSTDIVQPQHF. Combining the CDR3 with reference TRBV15 and TRBJ1-5 gives the whole variable domain DAMVIQNPRYQVTQFGKPVTLSCSQTLNHNVMYWYQQKSSQAPKLLFHYYDKDFNNEADTPDNFQSRRPNTSFCFLDIRSPGLGDTAMYLCATSTDIVQPQHFGDGTRLSIL.

The rearrangement joins TRBV21-1 to TRBJ2-1; the listed D gene, TRBD2, was not tested against the DNA. TRBV21-1 is annotated as a pseudogene. This CDR3 spans 15 amino acids. CDR3 DNA sequence: TGTGCCAGCAGCCTTAGCGGGGGGGCCTACAATGAGCAGTTCTTC. Its translation: CASSLSGGAYNEQFF.

Comment on this clone: The junction differs from germline at one of its ends, possibly a read error. The chain uses TRBV20-1 and TRBJ1-2, with D perhaps TRBD1 (6 bases). Germline V gene lookup returns CDR1 DFQATT and CDR2 SNEGSKA (reference sequence). The CDR3 consists of 11 residues. The CDR3 coding sequence is TGCAGTGCTAGAGTTAGCAAGGGGGTCCCCTTC. It yields the protein CSARVSKGVPF.

The chain joins TRBV4-3 to TRBJ1-2; D not resolved. Germline CDR1 reads LGHNA; CDR2 reads YSLEER. Trimming cost V 0 bases and J 4 bases, with 12 bases left between them. This CDR3 has 15 amino acids. CDR3 protein: CASSQDGRATYGYTF. The CDR3 nucleotides are TGCGCCAGCAGCCAAGACGGGAGGGCTACCTATGGCTACACCTTC.

This clone was picked up many times. The rearrangement links TRBV7-6 to TRBJ2-2; TRBD2 might be the D (7 bases). With 1 base removed from V and 6 bases from J, the gap between germline ends came to 12 bases. CDR1 and CDR2 (germline): SGHVS, FNYEAQ. The CDR3 has 15 residues. The CDR3 DNA sequence: TGTGCCAGCAGCTTAGAGGGGGGGCGATCCGGGGAGCTGTTTTTT. Its translation is CASSLEGGRSGELFF.